The TCR beta chain described here comes from a study of beta chain features in type 1 diabetes (dated by TCRdb to 2017 to 2018). Regarding the complete study: No differences in mean age, gender distribution, total cell number or subset yield were found between patients and healthy donors. A total of 90 million to 130 million sorted cells were examined across all samples, and a strong correlation was observed between cell number per subset and RNA yield. Naive and central memory subsets were obtained from all 30 or so donors, but regulatory and stem cell-like memory subsets were isolated from only 8 patients and roughly 8 healthy donors. In the study, TCRB repertoires of sorted circulating CD4+ T cell subsets from recently diagnosed type 1 diabetes patients were compared with those of matched healthy donors.

As encoded in the germline V gene, CDR1 is MGHDK while CDR2 is SYGVNS. The V end loses 9 bases and the J end loses 5 bases, and a stretch of 16 bases separates them. There are 14 amino acids in the CDR3, from cysteine to phenylalanine inclusive. This entry keeps only the CDR3 DNA: 42 bases, framed from base 1. To note about this clone: It has no known antigen specificity. Base qualities are not recorded, but no much larger clone differs from it by a single base.

The entire isolated RNA was reverse transcribed using the High Capacity cDNA Reverse Transcription Kit, and thus expressed TCRB transcripts were sequenced. Deep immunoSEQ sequencing was applied to naive, central memory and regulatory T cell samples, giving an average of roughly 3.5 million total reads per sample. Sorted cells were lysed in RLT buffer and RNA was extracted with DNase-treated RNeasy Micro or Mini kits, depending on cell number. Each cell subset was processed on its own to prevent cross-contamination, while patient and healthy donor samples were processed together. TCRB sequences were amplified from cDNA with the immunoSEQ multiplex PCR, producing 87-bp fragments spanning the CDR3 region. Sequencing of the amplicons was done on the Illumina HiSeq platform. Turning to the authors' computational methods: PCR bias was computationally corrected using synthetic template baselines, reads within Hamming distance 2 were collapsed, and singletons that could not be merged were discarded. Reads were aligned against IMGT to assign V, D and J genes, CDR3 length and insertions or deletions at six rearrangement sites. Clonotype counts were normalized to sorted cell number within each subset before computing true diversity and Gini coefficients with the tcR R package. Repertoire sharing was quantified using the overlap coefficient calculated on TCRB nucleotide sequences. As a proxy for the pre-selection repertoire, out-of-frame TCRB sequences from naive cells were analyzed. TCRdb holds this immuneACCESS table with in-frame rearrangements only. Some clones are missing; in checked studies, unresolved V genes explain under half, and the rest has no known cause. Clonal size and the V and J genes are those of that table, whereas D and trimming came from the DNA. This sample gives around 500,000 clones in total; 25% to 35% of them show up just once. The ten most abundant clones make up about 0.065% of the sample.

Beyond this particular receptor, the publication reports: Type 1 diabetes patients showed a moderate but significant shortening of TCRB CDR3 length in all four CD4+ subsets. The naive, central memory and regulatory TCRB repertoires appeared to resemble one another more closely among patients than among healthy donors. Sequencing cDNA rather than genomic DNA could over-represent highly expressing activated cells, although activation and CD3 levels did not differ between groups. At VDJ recombination sites, type 1 diabetes patients had fewer insertions and more deleted nucleotides, which implies abnormalities in thymic rearrangement. Only small numbers of individuals were included in the HLA sub-analyses, which left unresolved whether HLA type had any influence on TCRB rearrangement. PCR may preferentially amplify shorter templates, but because patient and control samples were amplified and corrected together, any resulting skew would affect both groups equally.

A single peripheral blood draw of about 116 mL on average was collected from each donor into heparinised tubes. A BD FACSAria II was used to sort naive, central memory, regulatory and stem cell-like memory CD4+ T cells with a panel that included CD45RO, CCR7, CD25, CD127, CD95 and CD27. Purity was above 95% for every sorted population. PBMCs were isolated immediately by Lymphoprep density gradient centrifugation and stained directly without culture. Samples were stained and sorted in pairs, with one healthy donor and one patient per experiment, so that batch effects were minimized. Input material: naive CD4+ T cells from blood. The cell subset or site label corresponds to: true naive CD4+ T cells. This TCR was sampled from a man aged 18 to 30 in good health. Recombination joined TRBV25-1 with TRBJ2-2, and TRBD2 may be the D gene, going by 6 matching bases. The nucleotides are TGTGCCAGACCCCCCCGGGGAGGAACCGGGGAGCTGTTTTTT. Translation gives CARPPRGGTGELFF. Extended through the reference TRBV25-1 and TRBJ2-2 proteins, this CDR3 yields the full variable domain: EADIYQTPRYLVIGTGKKITLECSQTMGHDKMYWYQQDPGMELHLIHYSYGVNSTEKGDLSSESTVSRIRTEHFPLTLESARPSHTSQYLCARPPRGGTGELFFGEGSRLTVL.